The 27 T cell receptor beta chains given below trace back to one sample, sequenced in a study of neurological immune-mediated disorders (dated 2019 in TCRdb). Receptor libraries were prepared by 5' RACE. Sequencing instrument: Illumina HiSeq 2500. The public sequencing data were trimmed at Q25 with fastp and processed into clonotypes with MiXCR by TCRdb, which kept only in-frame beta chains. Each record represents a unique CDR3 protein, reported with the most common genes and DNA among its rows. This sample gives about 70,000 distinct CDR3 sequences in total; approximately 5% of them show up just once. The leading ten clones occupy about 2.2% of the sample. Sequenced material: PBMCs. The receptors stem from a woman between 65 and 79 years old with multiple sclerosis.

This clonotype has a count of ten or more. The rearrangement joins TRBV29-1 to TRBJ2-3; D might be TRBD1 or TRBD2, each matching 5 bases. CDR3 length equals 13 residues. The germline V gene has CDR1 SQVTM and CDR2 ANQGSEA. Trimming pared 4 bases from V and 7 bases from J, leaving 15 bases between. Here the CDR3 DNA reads TGCAGCGTTGCCCGGGACCTTCAGAATACGCAGTATTTT. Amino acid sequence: CSVARDLQNTQYF.

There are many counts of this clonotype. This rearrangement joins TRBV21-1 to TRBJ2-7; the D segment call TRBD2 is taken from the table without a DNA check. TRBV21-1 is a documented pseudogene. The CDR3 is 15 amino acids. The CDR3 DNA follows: TGTGCCAGCAGCAGAGTACTAGCGGGAGCGGGCGAGCAGTACTTC. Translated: CASSRVLAGAGEQYF.

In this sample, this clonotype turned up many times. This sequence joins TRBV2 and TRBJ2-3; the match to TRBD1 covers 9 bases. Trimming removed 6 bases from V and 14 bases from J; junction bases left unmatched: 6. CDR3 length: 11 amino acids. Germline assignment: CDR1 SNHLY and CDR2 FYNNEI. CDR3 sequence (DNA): TGTGCCAGCAGCGGACAGGGGACCCGGTATTTT. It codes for CASSGQGTRYF. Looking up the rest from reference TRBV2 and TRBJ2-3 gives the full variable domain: EPEVTQTPSHQVTQMGQEVILRCVPISNHLYFYWYRQILGQKVEFLVSFYNNEISEKSEIFDDQFSVERPDGSNFTLKIRSTKLEDSAMYFCASSGQGTRYFGPGTRLTVL.

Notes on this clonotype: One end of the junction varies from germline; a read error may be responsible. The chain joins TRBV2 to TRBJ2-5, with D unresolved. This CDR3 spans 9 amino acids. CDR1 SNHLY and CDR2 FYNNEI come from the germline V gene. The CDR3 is CVSSPGQYF. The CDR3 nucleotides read TGTGTCAGCAGCCCGGGCCAGTACTTC.

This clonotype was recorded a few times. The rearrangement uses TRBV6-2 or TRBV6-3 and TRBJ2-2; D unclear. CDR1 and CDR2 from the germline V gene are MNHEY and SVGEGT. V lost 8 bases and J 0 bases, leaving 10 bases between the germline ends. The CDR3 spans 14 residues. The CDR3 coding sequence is TGTGCCAGCTCCATGGGCCCGAACACCGGGGAGCTGTTTTTT. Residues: CASSMGPNTGELFF.

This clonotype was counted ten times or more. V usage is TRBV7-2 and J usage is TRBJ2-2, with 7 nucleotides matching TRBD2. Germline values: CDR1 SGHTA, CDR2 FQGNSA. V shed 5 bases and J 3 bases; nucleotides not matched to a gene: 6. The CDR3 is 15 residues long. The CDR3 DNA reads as TGTGCCAGCAGCCTCAAGCGGGAACACACCGGGGAGCTGTTTTTT. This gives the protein CASSLKREHTGELFF.

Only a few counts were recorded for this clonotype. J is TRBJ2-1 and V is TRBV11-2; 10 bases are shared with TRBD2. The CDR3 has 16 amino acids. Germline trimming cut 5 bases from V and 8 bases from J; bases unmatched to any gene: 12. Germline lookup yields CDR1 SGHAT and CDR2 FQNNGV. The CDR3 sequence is CASSPTLAGVNDEQFF. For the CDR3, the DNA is TGTGCCAGCAGCCCGACTCTAGCGGGAGTCAACGATGAGCAGTTCTTC.

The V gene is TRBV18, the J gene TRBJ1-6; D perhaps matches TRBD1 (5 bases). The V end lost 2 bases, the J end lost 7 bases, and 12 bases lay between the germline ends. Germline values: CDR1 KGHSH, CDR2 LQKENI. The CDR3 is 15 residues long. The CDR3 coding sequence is TGTGCCAGCTCACCAACCGGGACTGAGAATTCACCCCTCCACTTT. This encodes CASSPTGTENSPLHF.

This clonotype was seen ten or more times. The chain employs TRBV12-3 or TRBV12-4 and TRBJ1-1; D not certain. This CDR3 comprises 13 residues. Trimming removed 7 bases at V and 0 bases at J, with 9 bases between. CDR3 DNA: TGTGCCAGCAATAGGGTACTGAACACTGAAGCTTTCTTT. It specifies CASNRVLNTEAFF.

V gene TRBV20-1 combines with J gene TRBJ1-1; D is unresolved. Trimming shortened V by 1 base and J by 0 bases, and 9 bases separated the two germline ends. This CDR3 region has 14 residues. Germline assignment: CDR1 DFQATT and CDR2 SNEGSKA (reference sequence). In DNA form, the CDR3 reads TGCAGTGCTAGAGTCCCGCGGATGAACACTGAAGCTTTCTTT. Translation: CSARVPRMNTEAFF.

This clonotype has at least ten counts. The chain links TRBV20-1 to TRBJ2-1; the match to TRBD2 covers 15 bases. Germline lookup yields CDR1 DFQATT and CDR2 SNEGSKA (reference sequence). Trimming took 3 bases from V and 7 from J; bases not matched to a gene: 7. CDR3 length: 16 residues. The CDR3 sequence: CSARTGTSGRLNEQFF. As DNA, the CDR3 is TGCAGTGCTAGGACCGGGACTAGCGGGAGGCTGAATGAGCAGTTCTTC.

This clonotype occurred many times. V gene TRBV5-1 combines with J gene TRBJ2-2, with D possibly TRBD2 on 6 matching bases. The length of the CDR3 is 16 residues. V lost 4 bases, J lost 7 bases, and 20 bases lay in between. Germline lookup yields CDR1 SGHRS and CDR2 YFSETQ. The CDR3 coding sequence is TGCGCCAGCAGCCCCCGGTACGGGGGTGCGGGCGGGGAGCTGTTTTTT. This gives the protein CASSPRYGGAGGELFF.

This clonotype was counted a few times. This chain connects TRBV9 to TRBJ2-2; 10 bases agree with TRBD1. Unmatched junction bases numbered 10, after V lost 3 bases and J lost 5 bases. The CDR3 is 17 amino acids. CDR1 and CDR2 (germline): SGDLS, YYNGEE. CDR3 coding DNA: TGTGCCAGCAGCGCCGCCTTTCGGACAGGGGGAACCGGGGAGCTGTTTTTT. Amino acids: CASSAAFRTGGTGELFF.

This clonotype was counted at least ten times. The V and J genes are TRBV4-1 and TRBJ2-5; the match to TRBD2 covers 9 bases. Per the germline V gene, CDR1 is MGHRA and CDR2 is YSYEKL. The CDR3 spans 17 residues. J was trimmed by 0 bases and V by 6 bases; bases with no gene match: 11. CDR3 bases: TGCGCCAGCAGGCGAAATGAGGCTAGCGGGAACCAAGAGACCCAGTACTTC. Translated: CASRRNEASGNQETQYF.

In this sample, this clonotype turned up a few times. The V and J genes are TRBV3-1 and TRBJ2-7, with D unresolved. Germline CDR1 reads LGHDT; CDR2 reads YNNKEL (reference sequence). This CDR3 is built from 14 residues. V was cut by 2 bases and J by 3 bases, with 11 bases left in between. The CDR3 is CASSQRAKYYEQYF. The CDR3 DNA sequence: TGTGCCAGCAGCCAACGAGCAAAATACTACGAGCAGTACTTC.

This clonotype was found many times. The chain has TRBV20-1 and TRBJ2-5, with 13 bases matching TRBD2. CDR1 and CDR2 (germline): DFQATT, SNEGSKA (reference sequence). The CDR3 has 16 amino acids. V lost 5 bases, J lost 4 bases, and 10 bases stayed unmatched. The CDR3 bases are TGCAGTGCTCCACGGACTAGCGGGAGATCGGGAGAGACCCAGTACTTC. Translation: CSAPRTSGRSGETQYF.

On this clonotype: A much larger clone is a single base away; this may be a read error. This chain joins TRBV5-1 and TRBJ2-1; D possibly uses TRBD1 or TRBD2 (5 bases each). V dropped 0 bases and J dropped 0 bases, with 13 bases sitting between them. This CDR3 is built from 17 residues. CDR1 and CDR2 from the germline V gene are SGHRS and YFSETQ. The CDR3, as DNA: TGCGCCAGCAGCTTGGCCGGTGGGGGTCACTCCTACAATGAGCAGTTCTTC. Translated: CASSLAGGGHSYNEQFF.

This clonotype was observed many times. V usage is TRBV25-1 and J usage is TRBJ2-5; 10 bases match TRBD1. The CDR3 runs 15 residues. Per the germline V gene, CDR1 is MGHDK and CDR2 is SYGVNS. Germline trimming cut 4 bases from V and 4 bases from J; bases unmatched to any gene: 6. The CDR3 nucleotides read TGTGCCAGCAGTGTGGACAGGGGGTTAGGAGAGACCCAGTACTTC. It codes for CASSVDRGLGETQYF.

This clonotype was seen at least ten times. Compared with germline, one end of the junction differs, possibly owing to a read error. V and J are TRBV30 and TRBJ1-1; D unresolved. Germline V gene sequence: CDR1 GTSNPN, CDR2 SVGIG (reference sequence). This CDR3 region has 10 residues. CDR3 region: CAWGRVGESF. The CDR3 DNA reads TGTGCCTGGGGGCGGGTCGGAGAATCCTTT.

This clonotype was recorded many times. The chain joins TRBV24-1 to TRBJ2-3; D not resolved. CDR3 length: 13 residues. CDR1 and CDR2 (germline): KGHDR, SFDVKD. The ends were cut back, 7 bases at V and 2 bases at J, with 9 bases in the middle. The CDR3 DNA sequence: TGTGCCACCAGCCAGCGATTCACAGATACGCAGTATTTT. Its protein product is CATSQRFTDTQYF.

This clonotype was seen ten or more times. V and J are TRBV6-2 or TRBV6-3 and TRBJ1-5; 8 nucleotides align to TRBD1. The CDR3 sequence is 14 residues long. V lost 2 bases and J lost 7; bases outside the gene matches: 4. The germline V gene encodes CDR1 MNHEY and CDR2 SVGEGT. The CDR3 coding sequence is TGTGCCAGCAGTTACAACAGGGGGGGCCAGCCCCAGCATTTT. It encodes CASSYNRGGQPQHF.

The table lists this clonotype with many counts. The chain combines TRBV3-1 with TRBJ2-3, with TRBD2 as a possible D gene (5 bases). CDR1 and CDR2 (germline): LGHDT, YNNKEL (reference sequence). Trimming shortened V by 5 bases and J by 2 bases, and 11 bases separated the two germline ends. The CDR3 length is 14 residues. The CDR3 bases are TGTGCCAGCAGCTGGTACGGGGACACAGATACGCAGTATTTT. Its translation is CASSWYGDTDTQYF.

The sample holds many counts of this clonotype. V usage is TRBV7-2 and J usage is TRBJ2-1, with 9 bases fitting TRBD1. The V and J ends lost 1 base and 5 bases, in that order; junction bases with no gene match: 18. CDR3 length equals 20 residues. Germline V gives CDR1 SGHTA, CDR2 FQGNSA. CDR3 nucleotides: TGTGCCAGCAGCTTAGTGGTTCGGGGACAGGGACCCCTTTTGAACAATGAGCAGTTCTTC. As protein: CASSLVVRGQGPLLNNEQFF.

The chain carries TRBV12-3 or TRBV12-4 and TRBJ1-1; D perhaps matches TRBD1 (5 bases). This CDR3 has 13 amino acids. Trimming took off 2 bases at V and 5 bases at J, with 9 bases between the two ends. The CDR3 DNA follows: TGTGCCAGCAGTTTATTAGGGGTAACTGAAGCTTTCTTT. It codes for CASSLLGVTEAFF.

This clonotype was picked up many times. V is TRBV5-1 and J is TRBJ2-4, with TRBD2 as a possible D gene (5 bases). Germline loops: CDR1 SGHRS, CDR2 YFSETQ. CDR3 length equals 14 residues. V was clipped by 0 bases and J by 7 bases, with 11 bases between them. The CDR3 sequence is CASSLGAGLNIQYF. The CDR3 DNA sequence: TGCGCCAGCAGCTTGGGGGCAGGACTGAACATTCAGTACTTC.

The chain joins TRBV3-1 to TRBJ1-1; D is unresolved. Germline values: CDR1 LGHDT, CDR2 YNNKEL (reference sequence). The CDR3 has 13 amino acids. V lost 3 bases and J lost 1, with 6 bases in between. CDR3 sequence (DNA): TGTGCCAGCAGCCAGAACCAGAACACTGAAGCTTTCTTT. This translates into CASSQNQNTEAFF. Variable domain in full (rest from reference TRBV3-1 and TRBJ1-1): DTAVSQTPKYLVTQMGNDKSIKCEQNLGHDTMYWYKQDSKKFLKIMFSYNNKELIINETVPNRFSPKSPDKAHLNLHINSLELGDSAVYFCASSQNQNTEAFFGQGTRLTVV.

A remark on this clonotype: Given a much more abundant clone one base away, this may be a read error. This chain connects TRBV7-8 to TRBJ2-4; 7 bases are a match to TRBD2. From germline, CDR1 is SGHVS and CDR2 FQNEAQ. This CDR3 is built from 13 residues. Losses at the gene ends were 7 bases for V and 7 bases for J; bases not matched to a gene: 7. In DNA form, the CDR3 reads TGTGCCAGCACCCCCCCAGCGGGGAACATTCAGTACTTC. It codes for CASTPPAGNIQYF. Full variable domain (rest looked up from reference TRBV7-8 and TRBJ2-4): GAGVSQSPRYKVAKRGQDVALRCDPISGHVSLFWYQQALGQGPEFLTYFQNEAQLDKSGLPSDRFFAERPEGSVSTLKIQRTQQEDSAVYLCASTPPAGNIQYFGAGTRLSVL.